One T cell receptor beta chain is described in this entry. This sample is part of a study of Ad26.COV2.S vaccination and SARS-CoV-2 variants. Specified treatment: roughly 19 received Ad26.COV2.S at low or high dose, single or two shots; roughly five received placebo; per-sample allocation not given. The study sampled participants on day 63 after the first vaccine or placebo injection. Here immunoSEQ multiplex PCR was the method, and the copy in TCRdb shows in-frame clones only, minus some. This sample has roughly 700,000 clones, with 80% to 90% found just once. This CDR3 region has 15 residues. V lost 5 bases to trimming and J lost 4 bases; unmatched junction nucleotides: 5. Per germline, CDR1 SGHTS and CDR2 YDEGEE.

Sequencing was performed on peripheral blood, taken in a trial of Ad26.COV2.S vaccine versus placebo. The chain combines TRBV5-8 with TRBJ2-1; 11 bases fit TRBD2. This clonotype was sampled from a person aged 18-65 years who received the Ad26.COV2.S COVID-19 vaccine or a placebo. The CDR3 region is CASSPGTSGYNEQFF. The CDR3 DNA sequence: TGTGCCAGCAGTCCCGGGACTAGCGGATACAATGAGCAGTTCTTC.